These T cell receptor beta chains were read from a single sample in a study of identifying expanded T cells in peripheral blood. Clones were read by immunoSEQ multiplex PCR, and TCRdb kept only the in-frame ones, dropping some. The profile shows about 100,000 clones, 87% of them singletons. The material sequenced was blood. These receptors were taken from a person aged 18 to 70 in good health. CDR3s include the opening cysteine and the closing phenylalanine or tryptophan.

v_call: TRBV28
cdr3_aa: CASSFWGAGNTLHF

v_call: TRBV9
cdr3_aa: CASSTGGRADSYGYTF

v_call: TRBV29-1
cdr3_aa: CSVGGGLAEGTQYF

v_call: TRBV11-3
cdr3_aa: CASSLRGEETQYF

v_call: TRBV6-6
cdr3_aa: CASRFDSPLHF

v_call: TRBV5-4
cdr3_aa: CASSQGQGSGNTIYF

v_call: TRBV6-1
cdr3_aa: CASGWWTGFNEQFF

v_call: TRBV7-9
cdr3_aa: CASGLSGSGSYGYTF

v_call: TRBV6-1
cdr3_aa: CASSRDSGQPQHF

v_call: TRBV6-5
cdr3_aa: CASSGQYNSPLHF

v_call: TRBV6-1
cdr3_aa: CASSGSSYGYTF

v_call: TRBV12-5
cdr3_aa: CASGVENTEAFF

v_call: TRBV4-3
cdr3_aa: CASSQVRFMNTEAFF

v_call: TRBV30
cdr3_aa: CAWSSSYNEQFF

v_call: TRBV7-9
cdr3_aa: CASSSTKGTGGNSPLHF

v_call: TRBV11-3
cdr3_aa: CASSSRDSGYEQYF

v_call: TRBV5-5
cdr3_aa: CASSSDLGGANYGYTF

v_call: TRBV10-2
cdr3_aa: CASSDRGRGGYTF

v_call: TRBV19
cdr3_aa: CASSYYNEQFF

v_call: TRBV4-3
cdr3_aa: CASSPGLGAPSSYNSPLHF

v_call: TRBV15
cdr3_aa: CATSSGYYALYNEQFF

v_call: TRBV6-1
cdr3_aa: CASRTWRGDGYTF

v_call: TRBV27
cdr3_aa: CASSFFPGPVDNEQFF

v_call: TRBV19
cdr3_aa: CASTYRGRPDTIYF

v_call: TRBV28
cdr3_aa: CASRPPLGRGPSGNTIYF

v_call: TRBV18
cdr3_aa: CASSPRGTARGTGELFF

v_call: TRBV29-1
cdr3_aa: CSVRDGNTEAFF

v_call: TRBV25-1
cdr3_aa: CASSESGFEGDGEGYTF

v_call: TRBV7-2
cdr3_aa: CASSHRPGGNQPQHF

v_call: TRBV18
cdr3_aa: CASSPRDGGSGNTIYF

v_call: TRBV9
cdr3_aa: CASSPPRGRTTEAFF

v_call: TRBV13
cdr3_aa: CASSLGSGTDNSPLHF